This T cell receptor beta chain was recovered during a study of control samples from healthy donors and cancer patients. This clone was counted only a few times. J was trimmed by 4 bases and V by 7 bases; bases with no gene match: 13. CDR3 size: 18 residues. The germline CDR1 and CDR2 sequences are SNHLY and FYNNEI. Sequenced by immunoSEQ multiplex PCR; TCRdb stores in-frame clones only, minus some. The sample carries 85,000 to 110,000 clones, around 88% recorded once. This chain links TRBV2 with TRBJ2-6; 10 bases fit TRBD1. The sample was PBMCs. This receptor was taken from a man aged 55 to 70 with lung cancer. This CDR3 reads CASTIRGTGVAGANVLTF. DNA of the CDR3: TGTGCCAGCACCATCAGGGGGACAGGGGTCGCAGGGGCCAACGTCCTGACTTTC.